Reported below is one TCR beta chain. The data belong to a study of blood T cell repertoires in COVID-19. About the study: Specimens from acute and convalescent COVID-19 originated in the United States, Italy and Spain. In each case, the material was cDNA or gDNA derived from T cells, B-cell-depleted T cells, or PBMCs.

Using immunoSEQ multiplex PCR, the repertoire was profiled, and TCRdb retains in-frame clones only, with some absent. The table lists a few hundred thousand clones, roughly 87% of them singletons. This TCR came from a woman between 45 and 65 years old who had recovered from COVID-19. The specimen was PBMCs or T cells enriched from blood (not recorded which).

The CDR3 region is CASSLSTGWSTEAFF. CDR3 DNA: TGTGCCAGCAGTCTCTCCACAGGTTGGAGCACTGAAGCTTTCTTT. V is TRBV27 and J is TRBJ1-1; tentatively, D is TRBD1 (5 bases). Germline V lookup: CDR1 MNHEY, CDR2 SMNVEV (reference sequence). V was clipped by 5 bases and J by 4 bases, with 17 bases between them. The CDR3 is 15 residues long.